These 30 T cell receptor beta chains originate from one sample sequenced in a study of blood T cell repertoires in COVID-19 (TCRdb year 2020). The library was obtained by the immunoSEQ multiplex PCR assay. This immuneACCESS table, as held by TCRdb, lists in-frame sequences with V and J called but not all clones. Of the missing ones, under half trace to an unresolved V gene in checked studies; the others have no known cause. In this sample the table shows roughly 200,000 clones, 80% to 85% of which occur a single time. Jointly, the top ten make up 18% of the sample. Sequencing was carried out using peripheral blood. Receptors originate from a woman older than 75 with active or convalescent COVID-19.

The CDR3 coding sequence is TGTGCCAGCAGCGTAGGGCGAAGTGGGGGGACCGATACGCAGTATTTT. Translated, it gives CASSVGRSGGTDTQYF. This chain joins TRBV9 and TRBJ2-3; D might be TRBD2 (6 bases). Germline values: CDR1 SGDLS, CDR2 YYNGEE. The CDR3 length is 16 residues. V lost 0 bases to trimming and J lost 6 bases, with 17 bases between them.

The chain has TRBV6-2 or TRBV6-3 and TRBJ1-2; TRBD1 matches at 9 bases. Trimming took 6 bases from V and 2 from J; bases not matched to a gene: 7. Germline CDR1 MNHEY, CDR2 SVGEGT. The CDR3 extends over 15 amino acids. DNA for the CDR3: TGTGCCAGCAGCCGTTACAGGGGGCTGAACTATGGCTACACCTTC. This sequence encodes CASSRYRGLNYGYTF.

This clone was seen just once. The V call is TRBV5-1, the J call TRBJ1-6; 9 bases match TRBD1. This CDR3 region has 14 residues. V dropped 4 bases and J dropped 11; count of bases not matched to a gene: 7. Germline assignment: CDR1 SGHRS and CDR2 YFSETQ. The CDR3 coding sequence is TGCGCCAGCAGCCCTTCGACAGGGGGGGCACCCCTCCACTTT. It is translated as CASSPSTGGAPLHF.

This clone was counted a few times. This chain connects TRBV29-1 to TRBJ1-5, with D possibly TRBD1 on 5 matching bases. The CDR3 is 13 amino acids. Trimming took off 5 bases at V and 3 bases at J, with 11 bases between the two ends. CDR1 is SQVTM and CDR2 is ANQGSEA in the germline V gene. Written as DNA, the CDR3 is TGCAGCGTTCTTGACAGCCTCAATCAGCCCCAGCATTTT. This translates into CSVLDSLNQPQHF.

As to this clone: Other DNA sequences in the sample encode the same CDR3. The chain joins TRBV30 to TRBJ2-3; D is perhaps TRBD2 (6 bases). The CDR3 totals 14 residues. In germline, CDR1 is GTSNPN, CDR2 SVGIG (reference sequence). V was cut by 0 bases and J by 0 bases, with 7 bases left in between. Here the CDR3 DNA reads TGTGCCTGGAGTGTACGGGGGAGCACAGATACGCAGTATTTT. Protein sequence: CAWSVRGSTDTQYF.

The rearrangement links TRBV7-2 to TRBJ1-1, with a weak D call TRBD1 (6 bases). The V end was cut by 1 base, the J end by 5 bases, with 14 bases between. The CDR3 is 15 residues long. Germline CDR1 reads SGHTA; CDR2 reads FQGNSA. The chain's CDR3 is CASSLDPGVGTEAFF. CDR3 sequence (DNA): TGTGCCAGCAGCTTAGATCCAGGGGTTGGGACTGAAGCTTTCTTT.

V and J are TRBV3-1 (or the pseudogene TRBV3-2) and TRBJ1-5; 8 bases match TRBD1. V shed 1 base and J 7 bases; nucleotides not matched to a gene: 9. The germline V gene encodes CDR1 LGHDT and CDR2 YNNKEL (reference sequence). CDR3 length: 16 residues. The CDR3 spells CASSQGQGNLAQPQHF. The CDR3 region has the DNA TGTGCCAGCAGCCAAGGACAGGGGAATCTGGCACAGCCCCAGCATTTT.

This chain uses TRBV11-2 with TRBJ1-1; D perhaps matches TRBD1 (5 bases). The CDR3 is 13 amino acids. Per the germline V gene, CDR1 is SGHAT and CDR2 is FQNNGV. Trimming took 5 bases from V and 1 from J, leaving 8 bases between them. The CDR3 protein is CASSPGGNTEAFF. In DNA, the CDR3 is TGTGCCAGCAGCCCCGGGGGGAACACTGAAGCTTTCTTT.

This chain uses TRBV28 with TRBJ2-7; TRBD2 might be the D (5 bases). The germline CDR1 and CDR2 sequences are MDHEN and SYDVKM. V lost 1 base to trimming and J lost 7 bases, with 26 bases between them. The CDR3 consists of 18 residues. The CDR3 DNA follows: TGTGCCAGCAGTTTATTATTTGGAACGGCGGTTCCTAGAGGGGAGCAGTACTTC. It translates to CASSLLFGTAVPRGEQYF.

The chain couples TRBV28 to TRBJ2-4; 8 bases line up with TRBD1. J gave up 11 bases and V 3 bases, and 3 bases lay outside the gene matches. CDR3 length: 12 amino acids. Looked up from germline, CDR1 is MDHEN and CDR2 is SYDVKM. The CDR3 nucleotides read TGTGCCAGCAGTTTCAGGGGGCGCGTTCAGTACTTC. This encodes CASSFRGRVQYF.

CDR3 bases: TGTGCCAGTAGAAGTACAGCATACTCTGGAAACACCATATATTTT. This gives the protein CASRSTAYSGNTIYF. J is TRBJ1-3 and V is TRBV19; no clear D. V dropped 6 bases and J dropped 0 bases, with 12 bases sitting between them. Per the germline V gene, CDR1 is LNHDA and CDR2 is SQIVND (reference sequence). The CDR3 has 15 residues. The variable domain in full, with the rest retrieved from reference TRBV19 and TRBJ1-3, is DGGITQSPKYLFRKEGQNVTLSCEQNLNHDAMYWYRQDPGQGLRLIYYSQIVNDFQKGDIAEGYSVSREKKESFPLTVTSAQKNPTAFYLCASRSTAYSGNTIYFGEGSWLTVV.

Here the CDR3 reads CSVRLAGVVDEQFF. CDR3 bases: TGCAGCGTTCGTCTCGCCGGAGTGGTCGATGAGCAGTTCTTC. This chain connects TRBV29-1 to TRBJ2-1; D unresolved. Germline V CDR1 and CDR2: SQVTM, ANQGSEA. The germline V and J ends were trimmed by 5 bases and 8 bases, with 19 bases remaining between them. The CDR3 is 14 residues long.

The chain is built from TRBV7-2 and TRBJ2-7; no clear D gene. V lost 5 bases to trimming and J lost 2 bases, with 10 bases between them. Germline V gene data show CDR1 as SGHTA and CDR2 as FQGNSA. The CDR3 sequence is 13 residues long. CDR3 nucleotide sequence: TGTGCCAGCAGCGTAACAATGCCCTACGAGCAGTACTTC. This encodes CASSVTMPYEQYF.

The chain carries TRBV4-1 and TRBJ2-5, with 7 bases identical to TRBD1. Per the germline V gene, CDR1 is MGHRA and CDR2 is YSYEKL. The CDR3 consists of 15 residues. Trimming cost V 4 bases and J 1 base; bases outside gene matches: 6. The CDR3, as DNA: TGCGCCAGCAGCCTGGGACAGCAGGTCCAAGAGACCCAGTACTTC. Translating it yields CASSLGQQVQETQYF.

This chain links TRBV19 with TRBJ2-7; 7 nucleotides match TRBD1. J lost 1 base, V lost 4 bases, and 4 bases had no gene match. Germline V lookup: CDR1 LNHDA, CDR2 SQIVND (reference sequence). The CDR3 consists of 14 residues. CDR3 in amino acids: CASSTRTGSYEQYF. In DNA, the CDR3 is TGTGCCAGTAGTACGAGGACAGGTTCCTACGAGCAGTACTTC.

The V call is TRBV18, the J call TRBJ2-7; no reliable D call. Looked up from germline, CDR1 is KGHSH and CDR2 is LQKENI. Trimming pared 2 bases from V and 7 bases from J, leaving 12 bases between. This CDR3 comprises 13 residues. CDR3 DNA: TGTGCCAGCTCACCAGTTCAGGCCCGTGAGCAGTACTTC. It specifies CASSPVQAREQYF. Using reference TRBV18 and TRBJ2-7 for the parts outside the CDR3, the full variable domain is NAGVMQNPRHLVRRRGQEARLRCSPMKGHSHVYWYRQLPEEGLKFMVYLQKENIIDESGMPKERFSAEFPKEGPSILRIQQVVRGDSAAYFCASSPVQAREQYFGPGTRLTVT.

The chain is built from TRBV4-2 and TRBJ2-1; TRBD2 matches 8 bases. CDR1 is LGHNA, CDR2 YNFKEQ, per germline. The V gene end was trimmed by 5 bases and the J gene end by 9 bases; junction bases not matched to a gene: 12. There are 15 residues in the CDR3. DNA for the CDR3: TGTGCCAGCAGCACGCCCGGGGGGGTCATCGGTGAGCAGTTCTTC. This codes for CASSTPGGVIGEQFF.

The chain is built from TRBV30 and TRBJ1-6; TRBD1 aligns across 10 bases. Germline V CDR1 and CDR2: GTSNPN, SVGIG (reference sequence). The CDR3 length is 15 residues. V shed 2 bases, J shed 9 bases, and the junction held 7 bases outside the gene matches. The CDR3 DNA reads TGTGCCTGGAGTCCAGGGACAGGGGTTCGTTCACCCCTCCACTTT. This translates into CAWSPGTGVRSPLHF.

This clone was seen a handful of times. CDR3 coding DNA: TGTGCCAGCAGACTCGGGACAGGGTGCCCTAACTATGGCTACACCTTC. It yields the protein CASRLGTGCPNYGYTF. The rearrangement uses TRBV14 and TRBJ1-2; 9 positions match TRBD1. Germline CDR1 and CDR2: SGHDN and FVKESK. The CDR3 is 16 residues long. J was trimmed by 0 bases and V by 6 bases; bases with no gene match: 8.

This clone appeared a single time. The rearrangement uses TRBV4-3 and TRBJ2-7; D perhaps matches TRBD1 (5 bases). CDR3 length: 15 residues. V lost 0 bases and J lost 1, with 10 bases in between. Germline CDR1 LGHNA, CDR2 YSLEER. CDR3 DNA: TGCGCCAGCAGCCAAGATAACAGGTTTTCCTACGAGCAGTACTTC. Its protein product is CASSQDNRFSYEQYF.

Written as DNA, the CDR3 is TGTGCCAGCAGCCGGATGGGACTAGCAACCGGGGAGCTGTTTTTT. Amino acid sequence: CASSRMGLATGELFF. J is TRBJ2-2 and V is TRBV7-9, with TRBD2 matching over 9 bases. Germline trimming cut 5 bases from V and 5 bases from J; bases unmatched to any gene: 6. Germline CDR1 SEHNR, CDR2 FQNEAQ (reference sequence). The CDR3 sequence is 15 residues long.

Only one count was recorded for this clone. The CDR3 sequence is CASSFVGGDNVLTF. CDR3 nucleotides: TGCGCCAGCAGCTTTGTAGGGGGCGACAACGTCCTGACTTTC. The V gene is TRBV5-1, the J gene TRBJ2-6; 7 nucleotides line up with TRBD1. V trimming: 2 bases; J trimming: 9 bases; junction bases outside the gene matches: 5. Germline V CDR1 and CDR2: SGHRS, YFSETQ. This CDR3 is built from 14 residues.

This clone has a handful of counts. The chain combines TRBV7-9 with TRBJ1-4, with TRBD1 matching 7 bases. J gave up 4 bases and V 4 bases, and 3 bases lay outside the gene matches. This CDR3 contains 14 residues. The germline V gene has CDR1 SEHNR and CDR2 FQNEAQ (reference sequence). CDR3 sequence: CASSSRGFNEKLFF. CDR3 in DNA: TGTGCCAGCAGCTCCAGGGGGTTTAATGAAAAACTGTTTTTT. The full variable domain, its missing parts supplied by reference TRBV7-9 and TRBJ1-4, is DTGVSQNPRHKITKRGQNVTFRCDPISEHNRLYWYRQTLGQGPEFLTYFQNEAQLEKSRLLSDRFSAERPKGSFSTLEIQRTEQGDSAMYLCASSSRGFNEKLFFGSGTQLSVL.

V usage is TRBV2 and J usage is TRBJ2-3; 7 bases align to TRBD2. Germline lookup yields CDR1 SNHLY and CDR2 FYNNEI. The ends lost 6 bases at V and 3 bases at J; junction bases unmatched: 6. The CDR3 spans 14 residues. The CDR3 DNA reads TGTGCCAGCAGGCGGGAGACTGGGACAGATACGCAGTATTTT. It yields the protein CASRRETGTDTQYF.

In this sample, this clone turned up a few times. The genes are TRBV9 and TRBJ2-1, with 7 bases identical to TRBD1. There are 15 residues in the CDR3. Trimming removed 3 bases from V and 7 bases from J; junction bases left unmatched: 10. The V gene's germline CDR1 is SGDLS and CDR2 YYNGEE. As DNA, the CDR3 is TGTGCCAGCAGCGCCCCTCCGGGACAGCGTAATGAGCAGTTCTTC. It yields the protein CASSAPPGQRNEQFF.

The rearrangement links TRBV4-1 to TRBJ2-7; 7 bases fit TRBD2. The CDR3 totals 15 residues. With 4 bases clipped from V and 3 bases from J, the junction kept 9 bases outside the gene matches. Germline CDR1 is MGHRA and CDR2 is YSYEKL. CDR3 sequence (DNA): TGCGCCAGCAGCCCCGCGTCCGGGGGGAGCTACGAGCAGTACTTC. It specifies CASSPASGGSYEQYF.

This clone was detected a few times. The CDR3 region has the DNA TGTGCCAGCAGCTTTGCAGGGGCGGTCTCCTACAATGAGCAGTTCTTC. It encodes CASSFAGAVSYNEQFF. The chain has TRBV7-9 and TRBJ2-1; D is possibly TRBD1 (6 bases). CDR3 size: 16 residues. Germline V gives CDR1 SEHNR, CDR2 FQNEAQ (reference sequence). The V gene lost 3 bases and the J gene lost 0 bases, with 12 bases spanning the gap. The variable domain in full, with the rest retrieved from reference TRBV7-9 and TRBJ2-1, is DTGVSQNPRHKITKRGQNVTFRCDPISEHNRLYWYRQTLGQGPEFLTYFQNEAQLEKSRLLSDRFSAERPKGSFSTLEIQRTEQGDSAMYLCASSFAGAVSYNEQFFGPGTRLTVL.

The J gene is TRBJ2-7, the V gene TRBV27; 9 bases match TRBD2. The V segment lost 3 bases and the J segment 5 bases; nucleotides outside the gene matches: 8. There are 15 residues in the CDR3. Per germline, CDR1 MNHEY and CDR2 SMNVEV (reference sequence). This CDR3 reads CASSFSSSGTHEQYF. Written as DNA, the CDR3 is TGTGCCAGCAGTTTCTCGTCTAGCGGGACCCACGAGCAGTACTTC.

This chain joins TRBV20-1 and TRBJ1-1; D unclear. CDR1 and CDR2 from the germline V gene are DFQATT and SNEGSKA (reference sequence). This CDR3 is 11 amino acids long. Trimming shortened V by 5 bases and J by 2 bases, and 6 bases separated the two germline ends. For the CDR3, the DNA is TGCAGTGCTCAGAAAAACACTGAAGCTTTCTTT. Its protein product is CSAQKNTEAFF.

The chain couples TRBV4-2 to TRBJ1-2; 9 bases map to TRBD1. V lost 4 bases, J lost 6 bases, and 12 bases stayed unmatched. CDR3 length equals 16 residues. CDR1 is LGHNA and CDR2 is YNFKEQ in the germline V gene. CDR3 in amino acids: CASSRLTGGPFNGYTF. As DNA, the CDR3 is TGTGCCAGCAGCCGGTTAACAGGGGGCCCTTTCAATGGCTACACCTTC.